This TCR beta chain comes out of a study of blood T cell repertoires in COVID-19. Sequencing used immunoSEQ multiplex PCR; TCRdb keeps in-frame clones, though not all of them. The sample contains some 530,000 clones, roughly 88% of which appear only once. V was cut by 2 bases and J by 3 bases, with 14 bases left in between. CDR3 length equals 15 residues. The V gene's germline CDR1 is LNHDA and CDR2 SQIVND (reference sequence). This chain connects TRBV19 to TRBJ2-7, with TRBD1 as a possible D gene (6 bases). The sequenced sample consisted of peripheral blood. The origin of this receptor is a human donor in a cohort sampled during active COVID-19. The CDR3 loop reads CASSIRAGVGYEQYF. As DNA, the CDR3 is TGTGCCAGTAGTATAAGGGCAGGGGTCGGCTACGAGCAGTACTTC.